Listed below are T cell receptor beta chains from one sample, sequenced in a study of cytomegalovirus exposure and HLA in healthy donors. The assay was immunoSEQ multiplex PCR, and TCRdb's table has in-frame clones only and misses some. The listing contains about 87,000 clones. Sequences were obtained from PBMCs. All receptors derive from a man aged 45-65 years in good health and CMV-seropositive. CDR3s include the opening cysteine and the closing phenylalanine or tryptophan. D genes are given only for firm matches.

>TRBV9|TRBJ2-2|TRBD2
CASSSSGGRAAGELFF
TGTGCCAGCAGCTCCAGTGGCGGGAGGGCCGCCGGGGAGCTGTTTTTT
>TRBV30|TRBJ1-3|-
CAWATQGGNTIYF
TGTGCCTGGGCGACGCAGGGAGGAAACACCATATATTTT
>TRBV7-2|TRBJ2-5|-
CASSSQETQYF
TGTGCCAGCAGCTCACAAGAGACCCAGTACTTC
>TRBV28|TRBJ1-1|TRBD1
CASSPPGTGLAEAFF
TGTGCCAGCAGTCCCCCAGGGACAGGGCTGGCTGAAGCTTTCTTT
>TRBV27|TRBJ2-1|-
CASSFSQGRNEQFF
TGTGCCAGCAGTTTCAGTCAGGGTAGAAATGAGCAGTTCTTC
>TRBV5-4|TRBJ2-3|TRBD1
CASSFTGGDTQYF
TGTGCCAGCAGCTTCACAGGGGGAGATACGCAGTATTTT
>TRBV11-2|TRBJ1-1|-
CASSFTDFTEAFF
TGTGCCAGCAGCTTTACAGATTTCACTGAAGCTTTCTTT
>TRBV7-2|TRBJ2-6|TRBD1
CASSPPGQGLILTF
TGTGCCAGCAGCCCCCCGGGACAGGGATTGATCTTGACTTTC
>TRBV7-9|TRBJ1-3|-
CASKNREKSSGNTIYF
TGTGCCAGCAAAAACAGGGAGAAGTCCTCTGGAAACACCATATATTTT
>TRBV11-3|TRBJ2-7|-
CASSFGGYEQYF
TGTGCCAGCAGTTTCGGAGGCTACGAGCAGTACTTC
>TRBV2|TRBJ1-2|-
CASSEGASYGYTF
TGTGCCAGCAGTGAAGGGGCGTCCTATGGCTACACCTTC
>TRBV18|TRBJ2-1|-
CASSPRTGVGNEQFF
TGTGCCAGCTCACCACGGACGGGAGTGGGAAATGAGCAGTTCTTC
>TRBV15|TRBJ1-5|-
CATSRDYGRGQPQHF
TGTGCCACCAGCAGAGATTATGGAAGGGGTCAGCCCCAGCATTTT
>TRBV30|TRBJ2-5|-
CAWSRDSQETQYF
TGTGCCTGGAGTAGGGACTCCCAAGAGACCCAGTACTTC
>TRBV7-9|TRBJ2-6|-
CASRFYSGANVLTF
TGTGCCAGCAGATTTTACTCTGGGGCCAACGTCCTGACTTTC
>TRBV7-9|TRBJ1-4|-
CASSRLGASNEKLFF
TGTGCCAGCAGCCGGCTGGGGGCGAGCAATGAAAAACTGTTTTTT
>TRBV30|TRBJ2-7|TRBD2
CAWRGAGGHYEQYF
TGTGCCTGGAGAGGTGCGGGAGGTCACTACGAGCAGTACTTC
>TRBV6-5|TRBJ2-3|TRBD2
CASSYSGGRFPDTQYF
TGTGCCAGCAGTTATAGCGGCGGGAGGTTCCCAGATACGCAGTATTTT
>TRBV29-1|TRBJ2-5|TRBD2
CSVWGSSGRNKGETQYF
TGCAGCGTTTGGGGTAGTAGCGGGAGAAATAAAGGAGAGACCCAGTACTTC
>TRBV29-1|TRBJ1-2|-
CSASIGNYGYTF
TGCAGTGCCTCGATCGGTAACTATGGCTACACCTTC